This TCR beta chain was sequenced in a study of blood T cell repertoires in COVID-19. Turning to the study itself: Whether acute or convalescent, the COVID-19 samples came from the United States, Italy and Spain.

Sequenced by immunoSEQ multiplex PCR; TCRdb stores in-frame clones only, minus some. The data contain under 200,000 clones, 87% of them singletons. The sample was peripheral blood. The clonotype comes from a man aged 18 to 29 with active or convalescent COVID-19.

In DNA, the CDR3 is TGTGCCACCAGCAGAGATCGGACACAGGTTAACACCGGGGAGCTGTTTTTT. It translates to CATSRDRTQVNTGELFF. V gene TRBV15 combines with J gene TRBJ2-2, with D maybe TRBD1 (5 bases). CDR3 length: 17 residues. Trimming cost V 0 bases and J 2 bases, with 13 bases left between them. Per the germline V gene, CDR1 is LNHNV and CDR2 is YYDKDF (reference sequence).